The 8 T cell receptor beta chains reported below all come from one sample, sequenced in a study of shared T cell receptors in the human thymus. TCRdb keeps only in-frame clones here, not all; method: immunoSEQ multiplex PCR. Found here are over 450,000 clones, more than 75% of them singletons; the top ten hold about 0.013%. The same data also went into a second study, on human thymus T cells.

Sequenced sample: thymocytes. Receptors were obtained from a boy under three years old with a congenital heart defect.

This rearrangement joins TRBV9 to TRBJ2-4; maybe TRBD2 (6 bases). Per germline, CDR1 SGDLS and CDR2 YYNGEE. Between the trimmed V and J ends, which lost 0 bases and 0 bases, there was a span of 13 bases. The CDR3 extends over 17 amino acids. DNA of the CDR3: TGTGCCAGCAGCGTAGGGGGCGGGATCCAAGCCAAAAACATTCAGTACTTC. Amino acid sequence: CASSVGGGIQAKNIQYF.

V is TRBV4-2 and J is TRBJ2-7, with 9 bases matching TRBD2. CDR1 is LGHNA, CDR2 YNFKEQ, per germline. With V trimmed by 0 bases and J by 0 bases, 6 bases remained unmatched. The CDR3 sequence is 17 residues long. The CDR3 region is CASSQDPTSGSSYEQYF. DNA for the CDR3: TGTGCCAGCAGCCAAGATCCGACTAGCGGAAGCTCCTACGAGCAGTACTTC.

This clone was counted only a few times. This rearrangement joins TRBV29-1 to TRBJ1-5; the D gene is possibly TRBD1 (6 bases). Germline CDR1 is SQVTM and CDR2 is ANQGSEA. Trimming left V 7 bases short and J 3 bases short, with 13 bases between. The CDR3 has 13 residues. The CDR3 DNA sequence: TGCAGCGGAGTCAGGGGATCCAATCAGCCCCAGCATTTT. Translated: CSGVRGSNQPQHF.

V is TRBV5-1 and J is TRBJ2-3, with D possibly TRBD2 on 5 matching bases. Trimming took off 1 base at V and 6 bases at J, with 21 bases between the two ends. Per the germline V gene, CDR1 is SGHRS and CDR2 is YFSETQ. The CDR3 has 17 amino acids. CDR3 sequence: CASSLRVIAGKADTQYF. DNA of the CDR3: TGCGCCAGCAGCTTGCGGGTGATTGCCGGGAAAGCCGATACGCAGTATTTT.

Here the CDR3 DNA reads TGTGCCAGCACCCGCGCCTTAGCGGACCCCTACGAGCAGTACTTC. Protein sequence: CASTRALADPYEQYF. This chain uses TRBV5-4 with TRBJ2-7; a weak D match, TRBD2 (6 bases). The CDR3 length is 15 residues. Trimming removed 6 bases at V and 2 bases at J, with 18 bases between. CDR1 is SGHNT and CDR2 is YYREEE in the germline V gene (reference sequence).

This chain connects TRBV28 to TRBJ2-5; possibly TRBD1 for D (5 bases). CDR3 length equals 14 residues. Germline V CDR1 and CDR2: MDHEN, SYDVKM. Trimming took off 6 bases at V and 0 bases at J, with 11 bases between the two ends. The CDR3 reads CASRGRVNQETQYF. CDR3 DNA: TGTGCCAGCAGGGGCAGGGTGAACCAAGAGACCCAGTACTTC.

J is TRBJ2-7 and V is TRBV10-2, with 8 positions matching TRBD1. Germline CDR1 and CDR2: WSHSY and SAAADI. The CDR3 totals 13 residues. V dropped 11 bases and J dropped 2; count of bases not matched to a gene: 8. The CDR3 loop is CASRGRSPYEQYF. In DNA, the CDR3 is TGCGCCTCCAGGGGGCGTTCTCCCTACGAGCAGTACTTC.

V and J are TRBV12-5 and TRBJ1-5, with TRBD1 as a possible D gene (5 bases). This CDR3 has 18 residues. CDR1 and CDR2 from the germline V gene are LGHNT and FRNRAP. Trimming cost V 4 bases and J 0 bases, with 19 bases left between them. CDR3 DNA sequence: TGTGCTAGTGGTTCCAGGACATATTCCCCATATAGCAATCAGCCCCAGCATTTT. It translates to CASGSRTYSPYSNQPQHF.